A single sample gave rise to the 27 T cell receptor beta chains below, sequenced in a study of blood T cell repertoires in COVID-19. Measured with immunoSEQ multiplex PCR; TCRdb has only the in-frame clones, and not every one. In the table there are approximately 270,000 clones, 80% to 90% of which are singletons. Material for sequencing was peripheral blood. Receptors originate from a man at least 80 years old with acute or convalescent COVID-19.

The genes are TRBV6-4 and TRBJ2-1, with D possibly TRBD2 on 6 matching bases. Germline CDR1 MRHNA, CDR2 SNTAGT. This CDR3 region has 18 residues. V shed 6 bases and J shed 4 bases, with 25 bases lying between them. CDR3 region: CASSASGTPSSHYNEQFF. CDR3 in DNA: TGTGCCAGCAGCGCCTCCGGGACTCCTTCCTCTCATTACAATGAGCAGTTCTTC.

The chain couples TRBV19 to TRBJ2-5; possibly TRBD2 for D (5 bases). The CDR3 runs 15 residues. The germline gives CDR1 LNHDA, CDR2 SQIVND (reference sequence). Trimming left V 2 bases short and J 2 bases short, with 12 bases between. The CDR3 DNA is TGTGCCAGTAGTATAAGACCGGGGTGGCAAGAGACCCAGTACTTC. This translates into CASSIRPGWQETQYF.

The V gene is TRBV19, the J gene TRBJ1-2; 8 bases map to TRBD1. The CDR3 covers 15 residues. Germline values: CDR1 LNHDA, CDR2 SQIVND (reference sequence). V was pared by 0 bases and J by 13 bases, with 13 bases of the junction left unmatched. The CDR3 sequence is CASSIESPGQGRVTF. DNA of the CDR3: TGTGCCAGTAGTATAGAAAGTCCCGGACAGGGCAGGGTCACCTTC.

The chain links TRBV7-2 to TRBJ2-7; 9 positions agree with TRBD2. The CDR3 contains 15 residues. The germline CDR1 and CDR2 sequences are SGHTA and FQGNSA. J lost 2 bases, V lost 0 bases, and 2 bases had no gene match. CDR3 in DNA: TGTGCCAGCAGCTTAGCTAGCGGGAGTCCCTACGAGCAGTACTTC. Amino acid sequence: CASSLASGSPYEQYF.

This chain links TRBV5-1 with TRBJ1-6; D remains ambiguous. V dropped 4 bases and J dropped 0 bases, with 11 bases sitting between them. The CDR3 extends over 16 amino acids. Germline-derived CDR1 and CDR2 are SGHRS and YFSETQ. CDR3 region: CASSQQLSSYNSPLHF. CDR3 in DNA: TGCGCCAGCAGCCAACAGTTAAGCTCCTATAATTCACCCCTCCACTTT.

This chain connects TRBV5-6 to TRBJ2-3; 7 bases fit TRBD1. The CDR3 totals 12 residues. Germline V lookup: CDR1 SGHDT, CDR2 YYEEEE. The V gene end was trimmed by 7 bases and the J gene end by 4 bases; junction bases not matched to a gene: 3. The CDR3: CASGQGADTQYF. In nucleotides, the CDR3 is TGTGCCAGCGGCCAGGGGGCAGATACGCAGTATTTT. Together with reference TRBV5-6 and TRBJ2-3, the CDR3 gives the full variable domain: DAGVTQSPTHLIKTRGQQVTLRCSPKSGHDTVSWYQQALGQGPQFIFQYYEEEERQRGNFPDRFSGHQFPNYSSELNVNALLLGDSALYLCASGQGADTQYFGPGTRLTVL.

This clone was detected once. The CDR3 DNA sequence: TGTGCCAGCAGCCAAGACTTAACGGGTGGGGCCCGAAACATTCAGTACTTC. It translates to CASSQDLTGGARNIQYF. This chain joins TRBV4-2 and TRBJ2-4; TRBD1 is a possible D gene (5 bases). This CDR3 spans 17 amino acids. Trimming shortened V by 0 bases and J by 6 bases, and 18 bases separated the two germline ends. Germline CDR1 and CDR2: LGHNA and YNFKEQ.

V and J are TRBV2 and TRBJ2-1; TRBD2 aligns across 7 bases. Trimming removed 10 bases from V and 8 bases from J; junction bases left unmatched: 5. This CDR3 comprises 11 residues. The germline V gene has CDR1 SNHLY and CDR2 FYNNEI. The CDR3 here is CATASGYEQFF. The CDR3 DNA sequence: TGTGCCACCGCTAGCGGATATGAGCAGTTCTTC. Full variable domain (outside the CDR3, taken from reference TRBV2 and TRBJ2-1): EPEVTQTPSHQVTQMGQEVILRCVPISNHLYFYWYRQILGQKVEFLVSFYNNEISEKSEIFDDQFSVERPDGSNFTLKIRSTKLEDSAMYFCATASGYEQFFGPGTRLTVL.

This clone was observed a single time. This chain joins TRBV14 and TRBJ1-4, with a possible D match to TRBD1 (5 bases). Trimming shortened V by 4 bases and J by 7 bases, and 16 bases separated the two germline ends. The CDR3 consists of 15 residues. The V gene's germline CDR1 is SGHDN and CDR2 FVKESK. Here the CDR3 DNA reads TGTGCCAGCAGCCCACAGGCGCAGGGAGGTGAAAAACTGTTTTTT. It translates to CASSPQAQGGEKLFF. The full variable domain, with the rest looked up from reference TRBV14 and TRBJ1-4, is EAGVTQFPSHSVIEKGQTVTLRCDPISGHDNLYWYRRVMGKEIKFLLHFVKESKQDESGMPNNRFLAERTGGTYSTLKVQPAELEDSGVYFCASSPQAQGGEKLFFGSGTQLSVL.

This chain connects TRBV5-8 to TRBJ2-3; 7 nucleotides line up with TRBD2. The V gene end was trimmed by 4 bases and the J gene end by 0 bases; junction bases not matched to a gene: 5. CDR3 length equals 15 residues. CDR1 and CDR2 from the germline V gene are SGHTS and YDEGEE. In DNA form, the CDR3 reads TGTGCCAGCAGCATTGGTAGCGGGAGCACAGATACGCAGTATTTT. Its protein product is CASSIGSGSTDTQYF.

This clone was seen a handful of times. The chain recombines TRBV7-2 with TRBJ2-1; 14 bases agree with TRBD2. Germline V gene lookup returns CDR1 SGHTA and CDR2 FQGNSA. This CDR3 region has 16 residues. V gave up 4 bases and J gave up 15 bases; unmatched junction bases: 14. The CDR3 sequence: CASSSTGLAGVVSTFF. As DNA, the CDR3 is TGTGCCAGCAGCTCGACGGGACTAGCGGGAGTAGTGAGCACGTTCTTC.

V usage is TRBV18 and J usage is TRBJ2-1, with a tentative D call TRBD2 (5 bases). CDR1 is KGHSH, CDR2 LQKENI, per germline. The CDR3 is made up of 14 amino acids. The germline V and J ends were trimmed by 3 bases and 7 bases, with 13 bases remaining between them. The CDR3 DNA reads as TGTGCCAGCTCACCGGATATTACTAGGAATGAGCAGTTCTTC. This gives the protein CASSPDITRNEQFF.

J is TRBJ2-5 and V is TRBV6-2 or TRBV6-3; 8 nucleotides match TRBD2. Germline loops: CDR1 MNHEY, CDR2 SVGEGT. The CDR3 has 13 amino acids. With 5 bases clipped from V and 4 bases from J, the junction kept 3 bases outside the gene matches. CDR3 coding DNA: TGTGCCAGCAGTAACGGGGGGGGAGAGACCCAGTACTTC. Its translation is CASSNGGGETQYF.

About this clone itself: The identical CDR3 is also encoded by other nucleotide sequences in the sample. This chain joins TRBV29-1 and TRBJ2-1, with 8 bases fitting TRBD1. The CDR3 has 12 amino acids. Germline V gene data show CDR1 as SQVTM and CDR2 as ANQGSEA. V lost 6 bases and J lost 3; bases outside the gene matches: 1. CDR3 region: CSVGQGYNEQFF. The CDR3 DNA reads TGCAGCGTCGGACAGGGCTACAATGAGCAGTTCTTC.

The chain combines TRBV6-2 or TRBV6-3 with TRBJ2-7; D is unresolved. The CDR3 covers 17 residues. The germline V gene has CDR1 MNHEY and CDR2 SVGEGT. Trimming cost V 5 bases and J 4 bases, with 24 bases left between them. The CDR3 bases are TGTGCCAGCAGTACTCCCGTCCCACTATTTATAGCTTACGAGCAGTACTTC. Translation: CASSTPVPLFIAYEQYF.

CDR3 loop: CASSTLAGVSYEQYF. CDR3 DNA: TGTGCCAGCAGTACCCTAGCGGGGGTCTCCTACGAGCAGTACTTC. The rearrangement joins TRBV27 to TRBJ2-7; 10 bases map to TRBD2. V lost 5 bases and J lost 0; bases outside the gene matches: 4. CDR3 length: 15 amino acids. Germline CDR1 and CDR2: MNHEY and SMNVEV (reference sequence).

The V call is TRBV10-3, the J call TRBJ1-2; D not resolved. Germline loops: CDR1 ENHRY, CDR2 SYGVKD. The CDR3 length is 14 residues. V lost 0 bases, J lost 5 bases, and 10 bases lay in between. CDR3: CAISESTGRYGYTF. In nucleotides, the CDR3 is TGTGCCATCAGTGAGTCTACGGGGAGGTATGGCTACACCTTC.

This rearrangement joins TRBV21-1 to TRBJ2-7; TRBD1 was called by the table and not checked on the DNA. TRBV21-1 is described as a pseudogene. CDR3 length: 15 residues. In nucleotides, the CDR3 is TGTGCCAGCAGGCCACCGGGACAGGCCCTTTGCGAGCAGTACTTC. This codes for CASRPPGQALCEQYF.

The chain has TRBV6-4 and TRBJ1-1; possibly TRBD1 for D (5 bases). Germline V gives CDR1 MRHNA, CDR2 SNTAGT. Trimming shortened V by 6 bases and J by 4 bases, and 12 bases separated the two germline ends. The CDR3 is made up of 13 amino acids. The chain's CDR3 is CASSQTGSTEAFF. The CDR3 region has the DNA TGTGCCAGCAGCCAAACAGGATCCACTGAAGCTTTCTTT.

The CDR3 region has the DNA TGCAGCGTGGCCGGGACTAGATCCTACAATGAGCAGTTCTTC. As protein: CSVAGTRSYNEQFF. This chain uses TRBV29-1 with TRBJ2-1, with 8 bases identical to TRBD2. The trim removed 6 bases at V and 1 base at J, leaving 5 bases unmatched. Looked up from germline, CDR1 is SQVTM and CDR2 is ANQGSEA. This CDR3 region has 14 residues.

As DNA, the CDR3 is TGTGCCAGCACGGACAGGGGGCAGATCTATGGCTACACCTTC. Its protein product is CASTDRGQIYGYTF. The chain is built from TRBV6-5 and TRBJ1-2; 11 nucleotides agree with TRBD1. This CDR3 is built from 14 residues. The germline CDR1 and CDR2 sequences are MNHEY and SVGAGI. J was trimmed by 4 bases and V by 7 bases; bases with no gene match: 5.

This clone was seen only a few times. Other nucleotide sequences in the sample specify the same CDR3. V usage is TRBV6-5 and J usage is TRBJ1-6; tentative D call: TRBD1 (6 bases). Trimming shortened V by 0 bases and J by 10 bases, and 10 bases separated the two germline ends. The CDR3 is 14 residues long. CDR1 and CDR2 (germline): MNHEY, SVGAGI. The CDR3 spells CASSYSGQNSPLHF. The DNA for the CDR3 is TGTGCCAGCAGTTACTCCGGACAGAACTCACCCCTCCACTTT.

This clone was seen only a few times. This rearrangement joins TRBV7-8 to TRBJ1-5, with 9 bases identical to TRBD1. This CDR3 has 20 residues. Trimming cost V 3 bases and J 0 bases; bases outside gene matches: 15. CDR1 is SGHVS and CDR2 is FQNEAQ in the germline V gene. The CDR3 here is CASSFGGTGNDFDSNQPQHF. CDR3 DNA: TGTGCCAGCAGCTTTGGGGGGACAGGGAATGATTTTGATAGCAATCAGCCCCAGCATTTT.

The chain joins TRBV4-2 to TRBJ2-5; D is possibly TRBD2 (5 bases). Germline-derived CDR1 and CDR2 are LGHNA and YNFKEQ. Trimming shortened V by 1 base and J by 5 bases, and 14 bases separated the two germline ends. The CDR3 spans 15 residues. The chain's CDR3 is CASSQAQPRGETQYF. The CDR3 region has the DNA TGTGCCAGCAGCCAAGCTCAGCCTAGAGGGGAGACCCAGTACTTC.

The V and J genes are TRBV18 and TRBJ1-1; a weak D match, TRBD1 (6 bases). Looked up from germline, CDR1 is KGHSH and CDR2 is LQKENI. The CDR3 covers 16 residues. V lost 4 bases and J lost 4, with 19 bases in between. The CDR3 sequence: CASSQRVGAVVTEAFF. The CDR3 coding sequence is TGTGCCAGCTCACAGCGTGTGGGGGCCGTTGTCACTGAAGCTTTCTTT.

The chain employs TRBV5-1 and TRBJ2-1, with no clear D. The V and J ends lost 0 bases and 3 bases respectively, with 4 bases between them. The CDR3 is 13 amino acids. Germline CDR1 reads SGHRS; CDR2 reads YFSETQ. The DNA of the CDR3 is TGCGCCAGCAGCTTGGACGGCTACAATGAGCAGTTCTTC. Translated: CASSLDGYNEQFF.

The chain combines TRBV9 with TRBJ2-7; 7 nucleotides line up with TRBD2. CDR3 length equals 15 residues. J was trimmed by 4 bases and V by 0 bases; bases with no gene match: 7. CDR1 SGDLS and CDR2 YYNGEE come from the germline V gene. CDR3: CASSVGLAEGYEQYF. The DNA of the CDR3 is TGTGCCAGCAGCGTAGGTCTAGCGGAGGGGTACGAGCAGTACTTC.